This entry describes one TCR beta chain. It has no known antigen specificity. No base qualities exist here, and no much larger clone lies one base off it. This sample was included in a study of blood T cell repertoires in COVID-19 (dated by TCRdb to about 2020). About the investigation overall: Collaborator samples came from the United States, Italy and Spain and covered acute and convalescent phases of COVID-19. The prospective study material was composed of cDNA or gDNA derived from T cells, B-cell-depleted T cells, or PBMCs. The dataset comprised deeply sampled blood TCRbeta repertoires from subjects exposed to, actively infected with, or recovered from COVID-19. Samples came from the ongoing ImmuneRACE study (first 160 participants) plus 1,254 subjects from 6 global collaborators. A freely available public database, intended as a resource for researchers studying the immune response to SARS-CoV-2, is where the repertoires were released. The sample metadata nearly always contained a de-identified subject ID, COVID-19 status, age in years and sex. Where available, HLA class I and class II types were obtained from metadata supplied by the sample provider rather than from assay-based typing. What the research found in general, with its limitations: Clinical and demographic metadata were provided uncurated, with the amount varying by source and participant.

TCRbeta CDR3 regions were amplified from genomic DNA by means of the immunoSEQ Assay, a bias-controlled multiplex PCR. The authors' pipeline ran thus. The number of nucleated cells in each sample was estimated from the amplification of reference gene primers within the assay. Sequence reads were collapsed and filtered to measure the absolute abundance of every unique TCRbeta CDR3 rearrangement. For each sample, productive Simpson clonality was calculated as the square root of Simpson's diversity index over productive rearrangements. TCRdb stores this immuneACCESS table with in-frame sequences only. Part of the clones is absent; in the studies checked, under half of the shortfall reflects unresolved V genes, and no reason is known for the rest. V, J and clone size are taken as reported in that table, and D and trimming were inferred from the DNA itself. The sample yields roughly 250,000 clones; about 85% were counted once. The top ten constitute approximately 6.3% of the sample.

Each collaborating institution followed its own protocols to collect whole blood in K2EDTA tubes. For TCRbeta analysis, collaborators shipped samples as frozen whole blood, isolated PBMCs, or DNA extracted from either of those sample types. V is trimmed back by 0 bases and J by 5 bases, and the junction contains 4 bases that no gene match accounts for. CDR1 and CDR2 are read off the germline V gene as SNHLY and FYNNEI. The CDR3 contains 15 residues, cysteine and phenylalanine counted. Solely the CDR3 DNA is kept, with 45 bases framed from the first base. The chain is assembled from TRBV2 and TRBJ1-2, with 9 bases in between that match TRBD1. Input material: peripheral blood. The source of this sequence is a woman aged 55-69 years with active or convalescent COVID-19. CDR3 protein: CASSEAGTGLYGYTF. The nucleotide sequence reads as follows: TGTGCCAGCAGTGAAGCTGGGACAGGGCTTTATGGCTACACCTTC.